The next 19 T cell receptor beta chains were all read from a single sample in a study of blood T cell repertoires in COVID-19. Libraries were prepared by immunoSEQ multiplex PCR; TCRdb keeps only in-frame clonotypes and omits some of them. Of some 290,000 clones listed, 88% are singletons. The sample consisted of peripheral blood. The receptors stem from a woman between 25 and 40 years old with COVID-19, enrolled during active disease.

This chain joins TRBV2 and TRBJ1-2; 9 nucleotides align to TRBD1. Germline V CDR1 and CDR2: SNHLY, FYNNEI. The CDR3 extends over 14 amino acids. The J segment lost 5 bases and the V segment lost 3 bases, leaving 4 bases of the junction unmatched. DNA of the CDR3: TGTGCCAGCAGTGATCCCGGGACAGGGTATGGCTACACCTTC. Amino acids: CASSDPGTGYGYTF.

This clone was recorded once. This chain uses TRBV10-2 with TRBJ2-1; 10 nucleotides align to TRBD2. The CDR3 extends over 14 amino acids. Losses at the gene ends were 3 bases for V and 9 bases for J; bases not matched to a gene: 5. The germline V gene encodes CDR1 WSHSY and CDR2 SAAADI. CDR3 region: CASSEGLAGVEQFF. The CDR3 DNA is TGCGCCAGCAGTGAAGGGCTAGCGGGAGTTGAGCAGTTCTTC.

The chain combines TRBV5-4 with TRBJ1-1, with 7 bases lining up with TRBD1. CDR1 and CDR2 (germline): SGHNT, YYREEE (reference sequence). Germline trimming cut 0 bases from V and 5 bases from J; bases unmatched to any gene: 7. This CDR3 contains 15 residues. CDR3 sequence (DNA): TGTGCCAGCAGCTTGGAGGGGGCTTTCGGAACTGAAGCTTTCTTT. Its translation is CASSLEGAFGTEAFF.

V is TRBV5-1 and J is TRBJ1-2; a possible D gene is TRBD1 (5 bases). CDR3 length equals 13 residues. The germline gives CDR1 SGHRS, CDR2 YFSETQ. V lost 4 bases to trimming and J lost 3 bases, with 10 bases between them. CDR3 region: CASSVQDDYGYTF. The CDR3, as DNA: TGCGCCAGCAGCGTACAGGACGACTATGGCTACACCTTC.

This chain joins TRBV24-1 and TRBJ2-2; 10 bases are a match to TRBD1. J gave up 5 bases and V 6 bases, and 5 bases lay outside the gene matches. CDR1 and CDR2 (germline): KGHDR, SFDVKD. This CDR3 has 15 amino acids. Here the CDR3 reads CATSPWDRGTGELFF. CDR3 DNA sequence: TGTGCCACCAGTCCTTGGGACAGGGGAACCGGGGAGCTGTTTTTT.

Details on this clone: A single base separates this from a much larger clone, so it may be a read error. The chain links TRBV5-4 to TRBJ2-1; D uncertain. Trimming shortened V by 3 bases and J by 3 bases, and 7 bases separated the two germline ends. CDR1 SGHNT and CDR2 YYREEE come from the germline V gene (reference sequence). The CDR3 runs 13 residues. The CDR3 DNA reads TGTGCCAGCAGCTCGACGGGCTACAATGAGCAGTTCTTC. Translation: CASSSTGYNEQFF.

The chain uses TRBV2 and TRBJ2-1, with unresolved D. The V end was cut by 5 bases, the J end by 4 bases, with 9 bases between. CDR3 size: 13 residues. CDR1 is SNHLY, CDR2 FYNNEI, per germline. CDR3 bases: TGTGCCAGCAGTTTGAGTATGTACAATGAGCAGTTCTTC. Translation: CASSLSMYNEQFF.

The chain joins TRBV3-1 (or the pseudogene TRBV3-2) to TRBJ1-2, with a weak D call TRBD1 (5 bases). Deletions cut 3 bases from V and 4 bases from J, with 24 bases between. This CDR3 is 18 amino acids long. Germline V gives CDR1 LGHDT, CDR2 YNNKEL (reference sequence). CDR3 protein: CASSQARGGRARGYGYTF. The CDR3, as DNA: TGTGCCAGCAGCCAGGCTCGGGGGGGAAGGGCCCGCGGCTATGGCTACACCTTC.

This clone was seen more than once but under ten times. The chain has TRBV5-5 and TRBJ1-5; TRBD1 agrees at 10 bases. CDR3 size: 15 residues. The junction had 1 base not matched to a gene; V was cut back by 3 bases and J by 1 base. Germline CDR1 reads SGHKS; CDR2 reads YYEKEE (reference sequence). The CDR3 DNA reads TGTGCCAGCAGCTGGGACAGGGGAAGCAATCAGCCCCAGCATTTT. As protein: CASSWDRGSNQPQHF. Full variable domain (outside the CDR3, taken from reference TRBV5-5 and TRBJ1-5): DAGVTQSPTHLIKTRGQQVTLRCSPISGHKSVSWYQQVLGQGPQFIFQYYEKEERGRGNFPDRFSARQFPNYSSELNVNALLLGDSALYLCASSWDRGSNQPQHFGDGTRLSIL.

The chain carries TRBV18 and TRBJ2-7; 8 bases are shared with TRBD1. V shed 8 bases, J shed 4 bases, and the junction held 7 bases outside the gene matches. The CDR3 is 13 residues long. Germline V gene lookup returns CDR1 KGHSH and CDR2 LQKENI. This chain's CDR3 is CASPWTGPYEQYF. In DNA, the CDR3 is TGTGCCAGCCCCTGGACAGGGCCTTACGAGCAGTACTTC. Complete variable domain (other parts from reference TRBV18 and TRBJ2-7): NAGVMQNPRHLVRRRGQEARLRCSPMKGHSHVYWYRQLPEEGLKFMVYLQKENIIDESGMPKERFSAEFPKEGPSILRIQQVVRGDSAAYFCASPWTGPYEQYFGPGTRLTVT.

In DNA, the CDR3 is TGTGCCAGCAGTGGGTACAATAAGGAGACCCAGTACTTC. Translation gives CASSGYNKETQYF. The chain recombines TRBV2 with TRBJ2-5; D not resolved. The CDR3 has 13 residues. The germline V and J ends were trimmed by 4 bases and 5 bases, with 11 bases remaining between them. CDR1 and CDR2 from the germline V gene are SNHLY and FYNNEI.

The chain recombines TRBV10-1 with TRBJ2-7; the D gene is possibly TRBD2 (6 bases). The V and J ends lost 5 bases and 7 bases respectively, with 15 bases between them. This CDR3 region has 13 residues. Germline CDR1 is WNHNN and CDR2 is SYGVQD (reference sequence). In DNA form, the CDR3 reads TGCGCCAGCAGTCGGGACTTGGAGGGGGAGCAGTACTTC. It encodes CASSRDLEGEQYF.

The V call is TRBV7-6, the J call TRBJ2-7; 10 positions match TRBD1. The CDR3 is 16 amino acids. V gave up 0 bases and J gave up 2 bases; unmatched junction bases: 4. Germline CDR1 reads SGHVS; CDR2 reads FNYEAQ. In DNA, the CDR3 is TGTGCCAGCAGCTTAGCCGGGACAGGGGCGACCTACGAGCAGTACTTC. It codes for CASSLAGTGATYEQYF. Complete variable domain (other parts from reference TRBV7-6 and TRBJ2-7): GAGVSQSPRYKVTKRGQDVALRCDPISGHVSLYWYRQALGQGPEFLTYFNYEAQQDKSGLPNDRFSAERPEGSISTLTIQRTEQRDSAMYRCASSLAGTGATYEQYFGPGTRLTVT.

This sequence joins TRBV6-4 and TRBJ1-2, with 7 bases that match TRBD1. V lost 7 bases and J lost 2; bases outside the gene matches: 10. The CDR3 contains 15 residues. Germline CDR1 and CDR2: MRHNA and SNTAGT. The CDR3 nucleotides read TGTGCCAGCAAGCCCTCGACAGGGATAAACTATGGCTACACCTTC. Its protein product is CASKPSTGINYGYTF.

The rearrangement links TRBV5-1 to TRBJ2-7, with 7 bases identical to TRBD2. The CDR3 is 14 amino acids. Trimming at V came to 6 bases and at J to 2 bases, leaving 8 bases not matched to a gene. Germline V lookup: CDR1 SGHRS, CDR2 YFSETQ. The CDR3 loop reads CASMGSGTAYEQYF. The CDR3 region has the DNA TGCGCCAGCATGGGGAGCGGGACCGCCTACGAGCAGTACTTC.

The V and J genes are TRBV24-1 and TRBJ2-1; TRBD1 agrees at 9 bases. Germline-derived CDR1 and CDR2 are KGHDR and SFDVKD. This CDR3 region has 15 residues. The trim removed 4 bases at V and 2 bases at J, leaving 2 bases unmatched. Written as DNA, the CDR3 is TGTGCCACCAGTGACCGACAGGGGGCCTACAATGAGCAGTTCTTC. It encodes CATSDRQGAYNEQFF.

Here the CDR3 reads CASSFGVRDEQFF. CDR3 DNA: TGTGCCAGCAGCTTCGGGGTTCGGGATGAGCAGTTCTTC. The J gene is TRBJ2-1, the V gene TRBV11-2, with D perhaps TRBD2 (5 bases). Germline loops: CDR1 SGHAT, CDR2 FQNNGV. Trimming took 3 bases from V and 8 from J, leaving 11 bases between them. CDR3 size: 13 residues.

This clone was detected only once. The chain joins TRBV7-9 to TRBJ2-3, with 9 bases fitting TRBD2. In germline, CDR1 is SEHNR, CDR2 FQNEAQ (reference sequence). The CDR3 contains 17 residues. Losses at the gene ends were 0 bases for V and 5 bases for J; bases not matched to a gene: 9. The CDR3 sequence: CASSLALGTSRGDTQYF. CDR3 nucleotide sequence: TGTGCCAGCAGCTTAGCGTTAGGGACTAGCCGAGGAGATACGCAGTATTTT.

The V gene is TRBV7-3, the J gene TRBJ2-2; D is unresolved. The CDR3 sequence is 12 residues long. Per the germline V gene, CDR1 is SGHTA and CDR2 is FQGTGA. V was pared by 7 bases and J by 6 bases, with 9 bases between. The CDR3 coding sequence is TGTGCCAGCACCCATAGATCCGGGGAGCTGTTTTTT. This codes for CASTHRSGELFF.